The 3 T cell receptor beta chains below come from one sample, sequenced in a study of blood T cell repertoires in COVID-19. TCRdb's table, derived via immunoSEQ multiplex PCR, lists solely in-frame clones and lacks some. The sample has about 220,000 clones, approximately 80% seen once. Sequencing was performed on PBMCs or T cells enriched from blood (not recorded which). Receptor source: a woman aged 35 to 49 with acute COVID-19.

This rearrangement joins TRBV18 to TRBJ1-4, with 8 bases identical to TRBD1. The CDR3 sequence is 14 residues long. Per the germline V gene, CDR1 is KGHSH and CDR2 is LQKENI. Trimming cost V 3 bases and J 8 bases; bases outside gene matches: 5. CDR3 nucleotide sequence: TGTGCCAGCTCACCTCTGACAGGGGAAGAAAAACTGTTTTTT. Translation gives CASSPLTGEEKLFF.

The DNA of the CDR3 is TGTGCCAGCAGCTTTATTAGCACCGGGGAGCTGTTTTTT. This translates into CASSFISTGELFF. The chain is built from TRBV7-2 and TRBJ2-2; D remains unclear. Trimming stripped 3 bases from V and 4 bases from J, with 6 bases between. The CDR3 spans 13 residues. The germline gives CDR1 SGHTA, CDR2 FQGNSA.

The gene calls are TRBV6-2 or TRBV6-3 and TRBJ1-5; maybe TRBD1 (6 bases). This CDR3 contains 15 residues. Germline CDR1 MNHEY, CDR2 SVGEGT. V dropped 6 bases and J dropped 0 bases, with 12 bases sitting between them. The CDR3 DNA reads TGTGCCAGCAGCCACGACAGGTATAGCAATCAGCCCCAGCATTTT. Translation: CASSHDRYSNQPQHF.